A single sample gave rise to the 22 T cell receptor beta chains below, sequenced in a study of cytomegalovirus exposure and HLA in healthy donors. PCR amplification relied on 60 Vbeta primers (plus 13 Jbeta primers). Sequenced by immunoSEQ multiplex PCR; TCRdb stores in-frame clones only, minus some. The table for this sample gives under 100,000 clones. The sequencing input was PBMCs. Receptor source: a young man in good health and CMV-seronegative.

J is TRBJ1-5 and V is TRBV28; possibly TRBD1 for D (5 bases). Germline CDR1 reads MDHEN; CDR2 reads SYDVKM. With 3 bases removed from V and 2 bases from J, the gap between germline ends came to 11 bases. The CDR3 is 15 amino acids. Here the CDR3 DNA reads TGTGCCAGCAGTTTCACCGGGGGAGGCAATCAGCCCCAGCATTTT. Protein: CASSFTGGGNQPQHF.

The chain employs TRBV4-1 and TRBJ2-5, with 8 nucleotides matching TRBD1. The DNA end favors TRBJ2-7, so the J call may be wrong. Germline assignment: CDR1 MGHRA and CDR2 YSYEKL. CDR3 length: 15 amino acids. In DNA, the CDR3 is TGCGCCAGCAGCCGGACGACAGGGGTTGCCTACGAGCAGTACTTC. Encoded protein: CASSRTTGVAYEQYF.

This chain connects TRBV21-1 to TRBJ2-5; TRBD1 is taken as the D call from the table, unchecked against the DNA. TRBV21-1 is a documented pseudogene. The CDR3 consists of 17 residues. CDR3 sequence (DNA): TGTGCCAGCAGCAAAGGCCCTCCCAGGGTCTACCAAGAGACCCAGTACTTC. Protein sequence: CASSKGPPRVYQETQYF.

This chain links TRBV4-3 with TRBJ2-3; no clear D gene. The CDR3 totals 14 residues. V was pared by 4 bases and J by 2 bases, with 10 bases between. Germline V gene lookup returns CDR1 LGHNA and CDR2 YSLEER. In DNA, the CDR3 is TGCGCCAGCAGCCCCCAGGCCTTCACAGATACGCAGTATTTT. It translates to CASSPQAFTDTQYF.

This sequence joins TRBV6-5 and TRBJ2-7, with TRBD2 identical over 11 bases. The CDR3 has 14 amino acids. V was pared by 3 bases and J by 2 bases, with 0 bases of the junction left unmatched. Germline CDR1 reads MNHEY; CDR2 reads SVGAGI. In nucleotides, the CDR3 is TGTGCCAGCAGTTATAGCGGGAGGGCCTACGAGCAGTACTTC. This gives the protein CASSYSGRAYEQYF.

The J gene is TRBJ2-5, the V gene TRBV30, with D perhaps matching TRBD2 (6 bases). The closer fit of TRBJ2-7 to the DNA end suggests the J call may be wrong. Germline V CDR1 and CDR2: GTSNPN, SVGIG (reference sequence). This CDR3 comprises 12 residues. This CDR3 reads CAWRRGAYEQYF. CDR3 DNA sequence: TGTGCCTGGCGGAGGGGCGCCTACGAGCAGTACTTC.

The V gene is TRBV4-1, the J gene TRBJ1-2; 9 bases are a match to TRBD1. Per the germline V gene, CDR1 is MGHRA and CDR2 is YSYEKL. The ends lost 3 bases at V and 4 bases at J; junction bases unmatched: 6. The CDR3 is 15 residues long. Here the CDR3 reads CASSQGTGSGYGYTF. CDR3 DNA: TGCGCCAGCAGCCAGGGGACAGGGTCGGGCTATGGCTACACCTTC.

The chain is built from TRBV5-1 and TRBJ1-3; 8 bases align to TRBD1. V lost 4 bases, J lost 7 bases, and 7 bases stayed unmatched. CDR1 and CDR2 (germline): SGHRS, YFSETQ. This CDR3 has 14 amino acids. The CDR3 here is CASSPDRGDNTIYF. DNA for the CDR3: TGCGCCAGCAGCCCTGACAGGGGCGACAACACCATATATTTT.

The V call is TRBV2, the J call TRBJ2-1; TRBD2 matches 8 bases. J was trimmed by 14 bases and V by 7 bases; bases with no gene match: 16. CDR3 length: 14 amino acids. Germline CDR1 SNHLY, CDR2 FYNNEI. CDR3 sequence (DNA): TGTGCCAGCACCTCAGCCCAAGGACCGGGGGGGGAGTTCTTC. Protein: CASTSAQGPGGEFF. Based on the CDR3 plus reference TRBV2 and TRBJ2-1, the full variable domain is EPEVTQTPSHQVTQMGQEVILRCVPISNHLYFYWYRQILGQKVEFLVSFYNNEISEKSEIFDDQFSVERPDGSNFTLKIRSTKLEDSAMYFCASTSAQGPGGEFFGPGTRLTVL.

The chain recombines TRBV4-3 with TRBJ1-2, with 8 positions matching TRBD1. Germline-derived CDR1 and CDR2 are LGHNA and YSLEER. The junction had 10 bases not matched to a gene; V was cut back by 8 bases and J by 8 bases. This CDR3 is built from 13 residues. CDR3 sequence (DNA): TGCGCCAGCTCGACCGGACAGGGACGCGGCTACACCTTC. The encoded protein is CASSTGQGRGYTF.

The genes are TRBV7-3 and TRBJ2-5; 8 bases line up with TRBD1. The germline V gene has CDR1 SGHTA and CDR2 FQGTGA. The CDR3 consists of 15 residues. J was trimmed by 5 bases and V by 6 bases; bases with no gene match: 11. The CDR3 loop is CASSYTGQGGETQYF. CDR3 coding DNA: TGTGCCAGCAGTTATACCGGACAGGGAGGCGAGACCCAGTACTTC.

The genes are TRBV10-3 and TRBJ2-7; possibly TRBD2 for D (6 bases). CDR3 size: 14 residues. Germline V gene data show CDR1 as ENHRY and CDR2 as SYGVKD. Trimming left V 8 bases short and J 2 bases short, with 16 bases between. The CDR3 bases are TGTGCCATCGGGGGGTCCAGGGTAACCTACGAGCAGTACTTC. It yields the protein CAIGGSRVTYEQYF.

J is TRBJ1-1 and V is TRBV4-1, with TRBD1 identical over 7 bases. From germline, CDR1 is MGHRA and CDR2 YSYEKL. After removal of 4 bases from V and 1 base from J, the junction contained 9 bases not matched to a gene. CDR3 length equals 16 residues. CDR3 loop: CASSPRGQAKNTEAFF. CDR3 DNA: TGCGCCAGCAGCCCGCGCGGACAGGCCAAGAACACTGAAGCTTTCTTT.

V usage is TRBV5-5 and J usage is TRBJ2-1, with D unclear. Trimming shortened V by 1 base and J by 10 bases, and 9 bases separated the two germline ends. From germline, CDR1 is SGHKS and CDR2 YYEKEE (reference sequence). The length of the CDR3 is 12 residues. In DNA, the CDR3 is TGTGCCAGCAGCTTGATTCGGAGAGAGCAGTTCTTC. The encoded protein is CASSLIRREQFF.

CDR3 DNA: TGTGCCAGCAGTGACGTCGGGGGCTCTGGGGCCAACGTCCTGACTTTC. It yields the protein CASSDVGGSGANVLTF. V gene TRBV6-4 combines with J gene TRBJ2-6, with D perhaps matching TRBD2 (6 bases). Trimming stripped 2 bases from V and 0 bases from J, with 8 bases between. The CDR3 length is 16 residues. In germline, CDR1 is MRHNA, CDR2 SNTAGT.

V usage is TRBV29-1 and J usage is TRBJ1-1, with a tentative D call TRBD1 (6 bases). Germline assignment: CDR1 SQVTM and CDR2 ANQGSEA. With 7 bases removed from V and 5 bases from J, the gap between germline ends came to 17 bases. The CDR3 sequence is 13 residues long. The CDR3 DNA is TGCAGCGGAGGGGGGGGAGATCCGACTGAAGCTTTCTTT. It specifies CSGGGGDPTEAFF.

The chain employs TRBV2 and TRBJ1-5; no firm D call. CDR3 size: 14 residues. Trimming left V 7 bases short and J 7 bases short, with 17 bases between. The V gene's germline CDR1 is SNHLY and CDR2 FYNNEI. The CDR3 DNA reads TGTGCCAGCACCCCGGGCGCGGGGAAACAGCCCCAGCATTTT. Protein sequence: CASTPGAGKQPQHF.

The chain couples TRBV5-1 to TRBJ2-7; a weak D match, TRBD2 (6 bases). In germline, CDR1 is SGHRS, CDR2 YFSETQ. The ends were cut back, 5 bases at V and 0 bases at J, with 15 bases in the middle. The CDR3 loop spans 15 amino acids. CDR3 DNA sequence: TGCGCCAGCAGGGGTCCGGGGACTTACTCCTACGAGCAGTACTTC. Translated, it gives CASRGPGTYSYEQYF.

The V gene is TRBV29-1, the J gene TRBJ2-2; 9 positions agree with TRBD2. Looked up from germline, CDR1 is SQVTM and CDR2 is ANQGSEA. J was trimmed by 5 bases and V by 6 bases; bases with no gene match: 7. This CDR3 comprises 14 residues. Here the CDR3 DNA reads TGCAGCGTATCCGGGACTAGCAGTACCGGGGAGCTGTTTTTT. This gives the protein CSVSGTSSTGELFF.

This chain links TRBV7-2 with TRBJ1-2; 8 bases line up with TRBD1. The CDR3 sequence is 14 residues long. V lost 1 base, J lost 10 bases, and 8 bases stayed unmatched. Germline-derived CDR1 and CDR2 are SGHTA and FQGNSA. CDR3 protein: CASSLDPGGADYTF. The DNA for the CDR3 is TGTGCCAGCAGCTTAGATCCAGGGGGCGCTGACTACACCTTC.

The rearrangement uses TRBV11-3 and TRBJ1-1, with no clear D. With 8 bases removed from V and 0 bases from J, the gap between germline ends came to 16 bases. Germline CDR1 SGHNT, CDR2 YENEEA. The CDR3 extends over 15 amino acids. In DNA, the CDR3 is TGTGCCAGCGCACTGGAGGCCCGGTTGAACACTGAAGCTTTCTTT. Its protein product is CASALEARLNTEAFF. The full variable domain, in which reference TRBV11-3 and TRBJ1-1 provide the parts outside the CDR3, is EAGVVQSPRYKIIEKKQPVAFWCNPISGHNTLYWYLQNLGQGPELLIRYENEEAVDDSQLPKDRFSAERLKGVDSTLKIQPAELGDSAVYLCASALEARLNTEAFFGQGTRLTVV.

The V call is TRBV6-5, the J call TRBJ1-2, with a tentative D call TRBD1 (6 bases). CDR3 length equals 15 residues. From germline, CDR1 is MNHEY and CDR2 SVGAGI. V dropped 7 bases and J dropped 0 bases, with 15 bases sitting between them. CDR3 nucleotides: TGTGCCAGCATAACCAGGACAGCAGCTAACTATGGCTACACCTTC. Its translation is CASITRTAANYGYTF.